This T cell receptor beta chain was captured by sequencing in a study of T cells in Graves' hyperthyroidism and ophthalmopathy (dated 2019 in TCRdb). In the study overall: Peripheral blood samples were taken at the time of initial diagnosis, prior to any treatment. The 100 discovery patients were divided at random into training and test sets in a 7:3 ratio. The paper describes TCR Vbeta CDR3 sequencing of more than 120 peripheral blood samples, made up of roughly 40 ophthalmopathy patients, some 80 hyperthyroidism patients and 17 progressor patients. Once sampling was done, hyperthyroidism patients were given methimazole at a starting dose of 30 mg daily, whereas ophthalmopathy patients were given high-dose intravenous methylprednisolone. A discovery cohort of around 98 patients, approximately 45 with Graves' ophthalmopathy and about 58 with stable Graves' hyperthyroidism, was used to find distinguishing TCR V-J signatures. The study also compared thyroid tissue and blood T-cell repertoires from five or six Graves' hyperthyroidism patients. Prospective prediction of ophthalmopathy was tested in an independent validation cohort of some 19 hyperthyroidism patients and around 16 patients who later progressed to ophthalmopathy.

This clonotype was seen a handful of times. No antigen is known for it. Base qualities are not recorded, but no much larger clone differs from it by a single base. Hyperthyroidism patients were aged 18 to 65 years and newly diagnosed, with disease duration of less than 2 months. Any patient with an uncontrolled infection, another autoimmune disease, pregnancy or lactation was excluded. Diagnoses relied on clinical symptoms, serum thyroxine and TRAb, thyroid ultrasound and orbital computed tomography. For progressor patients, blood was drawn at the first diagnosis of hyperthyroidism, before any ophthalmopathy symptoms had appeared. Ficoll-Paque density gradient centrifugation was used to isolate PBMCs from approximately 10 ml of fresh peripheral blood. Progressor patients were defined as those initially diagnosed with Graves' hyperthyroidism in whom ophthalmopathy developed during follow-up. Total RNA was extracted with Trizol reagent, and quality was checked on an Agilent 2100 Bioanalyzer.

The TCR beta CDR3 regions were amplified from RNA transcripts. The TCR CDR3 was subjected to a first round of RT-PCR using the HTBI primer set and the Qiagen OneStep RT-PCR kit. The libraries were constructed in a second round of multiplex PCR and then size-selected and purified. Paired-end sequencing of the libraries was performed with 100 bp reads on an Illumina HiSeq2000. Per the original workflow: SOAPnuke was used to process the raw data, throwing out any read that contained adapters or uncalled bases, had a mean Phred below 15, or lacked an exact constant-primer or identifier match. COPE v1.2.5 was used to merge the high-quality paired reads, and each unique nucleotide sequence was defined as a clonotype. MiTCR v1.1 was used to align clonotypes to the IMGT TRBV, TRBD and TRBJ reference segments. The analysis included only V-J combinations with a frequency above 0.0001, which together covered roughly 99% of the repertoires. A TCS score was defined as the ratio of F50 (clonal expansion) to E x V (chaos), with BLOSUM62-based TCRdist applied between CDR3 peptides within each V-J. Welch's t-statistics and random forest reduced approximately 520 V-J features to roughly 13, which were used in a naive Bayes classifier (R e1071). Using fastp trimming at Q25 and MiXCR clonotype assembly, TCRdb reanalyzed the public sequencing data and kept in-frame beta chains. Rows with a matching CDR3 protein are joined into one entry that keeps the most common DNA and genes. The V and J calls were not made by the authors but by TCRdb's processing. This sample is represented by over 700,000 distinct CDR3 sequences; around 19% of them were singletons. The ten largest make up approximately 16% of the sample.

Here V drops 7 bases and J drops 0 bases, and the junction holds 5 bases not matched to any gene. As encoded in the germline V gene (reference sequence), CDR1 is MNHEY while CDR2 is SMNVEV. Reading from cysteine to phenylalanine, the CDR3 counts 16 amino acids. The retained sequence is limited to the CDR3, 48 bases, with the frame set at the first base. Beyond this particular receptor, the publication reports: During validation, the model predicted progression to ophthalmopathy a median of approximately 7 months ahead of onset, with roughly 65% sensitivity and less than 85% specificity. Most expanded thyroid clonotypes (frequency above 0.001) were also detected in blood, suggesting blood repertoires may reflect thyroid immune responses. Sample size was not statistically predetermined, and investigators were not blinded to group allocation. In cross-validation, a model built on a 13 V-J signature told ophthalmopathy apart from stable hyperthyroidism with 85% to 90% sensitivity and 81% to 82% specificity, and in testing the same model reached 80%/75%.

Sequenced sample: blood. The sequence joins TRBV27 to TRBJ1-6; TRBD1 matches 8 bases in the middle. The TCR sequence derives from a woman aged 50 to 60 with Graves' hyperthyroidism that later progressed to Graves' ophthalmopathy. The DNA is TGTGCCAGCATACGGACAGGGAGCTCCTATAATTCACCCCTCCACTTT. It translates to CASIRTGSSYNSPLHF.